This TCR beta chain was documented in a study of blood T cell repertoires in COVID-19 (dated by TCRdb to 2020 to 2022). About the study as a whole: Samples from collaborators originated in the United States, Italy and Spain and spanned both the acute and convalescent phases of COVID-19. The material from the prospective study consisted of cDNA or gDNA derived from T cells, B-cell-depleted T cells, or PBMCs. The dataset comprised deeply sampled blood TCRbeta repertoires from subjects exposed to, actively infected with, or recovered from COVID-19. The repertoires were released in a freely available public database meant as a resource for research on the immune response to SARS-CoV-2. Samples were obtained from the ongoing ImmuneRACE study (first 160 participants) and from approximately 1,200 subjects provided by 6 global collaborators. Nearly every sample came with metadata listing a de-identified subject ID, COVID-19 status, age in years and sex. Where HLA class I and class II types were available, the types were taken from metadata supplied by the sample provider, not from assay-based typing.

TCRbeta CDR3 regions were amplified from genomic DNA by means of the immunoSEQ Assay, a bias-controlled multiplex PCR. On the authors' methods: Nucleated cell counts per sample were estimated from amplification of reference gene primers within the assay. To quantify the absolute abundance of each unique TCRbeta CDR3 rearrangement, sequence reads were collapsed and filtered. Productive Simpson clonality was computed per sample as the square root of Simpson's diversity index over productive rearrangements. TCRdb's version of the immuneACCESS table is confined to in-frame rearrangements and falls short of the full clone set. An unresolved V gene accounts for under half of the shortfall where checked; the remainder is of unknown origin. D and trimming come from the DNA, and the V and J calls and clone size come from that table. The sample table lists more than 100,000 clones, over 75% of them with a count of one. 10% to 15% of the sample is taken by the ten largest.

Collaborating institutions collected whole blood in K2EDTA tubes following their own protocols. For TCRbeta analysis, collaborators shipped samples in one of three forms: frozen whole blood, isolated PBMCs, or DNA extracted from either of those sample types. The germline V gene encodes CDR1 SGHRS and CDR2 YFSETQ. The CDR3 covers 14 residues, taking in both the cysteine and the phenylalanine. The DNA shown is the 42-base CDR3, in frame from base 1. The germline ends are 15 bases apart after V is trimmed by 2 bases and J by 7 bases. Results the study describes overall, beyond this receptor: The quantity of clinical and demographic metadata differed by source and by participant and was supplied without curation.

To note about this clone: It has no known antigen specificity. Per-base qualities were not stored, and no clone one base away is much larger.

The specimen sequenced was peripheral blood. The sequence is built from TRBV5-1 and TRBJ1-1, with the D gene not clear enough to name. The source is a human donor in a cohort sampled during active or convalescent COVID-19. The nucleotides read TGCGCCAGCAGCTTCGGCCCGGGAAACCTTGAAGCTTTCTTT. This yields the protein CASSFGPGNLEAFF.